This T cell receptor beta chain was documented in a study of tumor and adjacent non-tumor tissue in lung cancer. RNA was extracted from bulk tissue without any cell sorting. This non-tumor lung sample came from over 3 cm beyond the tumor edge. A modified ARM-PCR protocol with three rounds of nested PCR amplified TCRbeta. MiXCR, run by TCRdb on the multiplex PCR reads, gives a single entry per CDR3 protein. Among under 45,000 distinct CDR3 sequences listed, approximately 61% were seen once. With V trimmed by 6 bases and J by 0 bases, 7 bases remained unmatched. CDR3 size: 15 residues. Germline V gene lookup returns CDR1 MNHEY and CDR2 SVGAGI.

Material for sequencing was distant non-tumor lung tissue. This sequence was found in a man aged 45-65 years with non-small cell lung cancer. This chain connects TRBV6-5 to TRBJ2-7, with 8 bases matching TRBD1. CDR3 in DNA: TGTGCCAGCAGCCCAGGACAGGGAAGCTCCTACGAGCAGTACTTC. This translates into CASSPGQGSSYEQYF.